Shown below are 28 T cell receptor beta chains from a single sample sequenced in a study of technical replicates of blood from a few donors (dated by TCRdb to the late 2010s). The library was built by means of the immunoSEQ multiplex PCR assay. The table comes from immuneACCESS by way of TCRdb, which keeps in-frame sequences with V and J called. Part of the clones is missing from these tables; in studies checked, under half for an unresolved V gene and the rest for unknown reasons. This sample holds around 13,000 clones; approximately 81% were observed only once. The top ten clonotypes cover about 10% of the sample. The source material was PBMCs. The origin of the receptors is a human donor in good health.

The chain links TRBV11-3 to TRBJ2-1; TRBD1 agrees at 8 bases. With 5 bases clipped from V and 0 bases from J, the junction kept 9 bases outside the gene matches. Germline V gene lookup returns CDR1 SGHNT and CDR2 YENEEA. This CDR3 has 17 residues. In nucleotides, the CDR3 is TGTGCCAGCAGCCCAAGGACAGGGCAGAGCTCCTACAATGAGCAGTTCTTC. It translates to CASSPRTGQSSYNEQFF.

A word on this clone: At one of its ends the junction is not consistent with the germline gene, which may arise from a read error. V usage is TRBV6-1 and J usage is TRBJ1-3; maybe TRBD1 (6 bases). Germline CDR1 is MNHNS and CDR2 is SASEGT. The CDR3 has 15 amino acids. The DNA for the CDR3 is TGTGCCAGCAGTGAAGGGGCCTACAGGGCCGAGCCTTGTCGTTTT. Amino acid sequence: CASSEGAYRAEPCRF.

This clone appeared a few times. The rearrangement joins TRBV10-3 to TRBJ2-1, with TRBD2 identical over 10 bases. V dropped 10 bases and J dropped 1; count of bases not matched to a gene: 16. This CDR3 has 18 amino acids. In germline, CDR1 is ENHRY, CDR2 SYGVKD. The CDR3 bases are TGTGCCACCCGGCCCCATCTAGCGGGAGATGGATCCTACAATGAGCAGTTCTTC. Residues: CATRPHLAGDGSYNEQFF.

The rearrangement uses TRBV5-1 and TRBJ2-1, with 16 bases fitting TRBD2. The V and J ends lost 5 bases and 12 bases, in that order; junction bases with no gene match: 8. This CDR3 has 15 amino acids. Per germline, CDR1 SGHRS and CDR2 YFSETQ. This CDR3 is CASSQTGTSGRGQFF. DNA of the CDR3: TGCGCCAGCAGTCAGACCGGGACTAGCGGGAGGGGGCAGTTCTTC.

This rearrangement joins TRBV11-2 to TRBJ1-2; TRBD1 matches 10 bases. The CDR3 has 15 amino acids. V trimming: 4 bases; J trimming: 8 bases; junction bases outside the gene matches: 10. In germline, CDR1 is SGHAT, CDR2 FQNNGV. The CDR3 nucleotides are TGTGCCAGCAGCTCAACCGGGACAGGGGCTTTCGGCTACACCTTC. As protein: CASSSTGTGAFGYTF. The entire variable domain, with the rest obtained from reference TRBV11-2 and TRBJ1-2, is as follows: EAGVAQSPRYKIIEKRQSVAFWCNPISGHATLYWYQQILGQGPKLLIQFQNNGVVDDSQLPKDRFSAERLKGVDSTLKIQPAKLEDSAVYLCASSSTGTGAFGYTFGSGTRLTVV.

The rearrangement joins TRBV7-2 to TRBJ2-2; D not certain. Trimming pared 1 base from V and 3 bases from J, leaving 12 bases between. The CDR3 runs 16 residues. CDR1 SGHTA and CDR2 FQGNSA come from the germline V gene. CDR3 coding DNA: TGTGCCAGCAGCTTAGAAGGCCGGGTGCACACCGGGGAGCTGTTTTTT. Translated, it gives CASSLEGRVHTGELFF.

This rearrangement joins TRBV4-2 to TRBJ1-2, with TRBD1 matching 9 bases. In germline, CDR1 is LGHNA, CDR2 YNFKEQ. This CDR3 spans 17 amino acids. The junction had 9 bases not matched to a gene; V was cut back by 0 bases and J by 4 bases. The CDR3 region has the DNA TGTGCCAGCAGCCAAGAAGGAGGGACAGGGCTAGTCTATGGCTACACCTTC. Protein sequence: CASSQEGGTGLVYGYTF.

The CDR3: CASSILSGAYGYTF. The CDR3 nucleotides read TGTGCCAGTAGTATTCTTTCAGGGGCCTATGGCTACACCTTC. The rearrangement links TRBV19 to TRBJ1-2, with D possibly being TRBD1 (6 bases). Germline V CDR1 and CDR2: LNHDA, SQIVND (reference sequence). The V end was cut by 3 bases, the J end by 4 bases, with 12 bases between. This CDR3 is 14 amino acids long. Drawing the rest from reference TRBV19 and TRBJ1-2, the complete variable domain is DGGITQSPKYLFRKEGQNVTLSCEQNLNHDAMYWYRQDPGQGLRLIYYSQIVNDFQKGDIAEGYSVSREKKESFPLTVTSAQKNPTAFYLCASSILSGAYGYTFGSGTRLTVV.

This chain joins TRBV7-9 and TRBJ2-7; 14 nucleotides agree with TRBD2. CDR3 length equals 15 residues. V gave up 5 bases and J gave up 5 bases; unmatched junction bases: 5. Per germline, CDR1 SEHNR and CDR2 FQNEAQ (reference sequence). In DNA, the CDR3 is TGTGCCAGCAGCACGGGACTAGCGGGAGAGGACGAGCAGTACTTC. It translates to CASSTGLAGEDEQYF.

The rearrangement uses TRBV28 and TRBJ1-1; D not certain. V was pared by 2 bases and J by 5 bases, with 3 bases between. This CDR3 is built from 11 residues. Germline V gene lookup returns CDR1 MDHEN and CDR2 SYDVKM. The CDR3 sequence is CASSLTTEAFF. In DNA form, the CDR3 reads TGTGCCAGCAGTTTAACAACTGAAGCTTTCTTT.

This chain uses TRBV28 with TRBJ2-7; TRBD2 agrees at 9 bases. The CDR3 spans 16 residues. Germline V CDR1 and CDR2: MDHEN, SYDVKM. V lost 4 bases and J lost 0; bases outside the gene matches: 7. CDR3 loop: CASSWGGRGSSYEQYF. The CDR3 bases are TGTGCCAGCAGTTGGGGCGGGAGGGGTTCCTCCTACGAGCAGTACTTC.

V gene TRBV7-3 combines with J gene TRBJ1-1; 10 bases map to TRBD1. CDR1 is SGHTA and CDR2 is FQGTGA in the germline V gene. This CDR3 has 16 residues. With 1 base clipped from V and 1 base from J, the junction kept 3 bases outside the gene matches. The CDR3 region is CASSLMGQGSNTEAFF. CDR3 in DNA: TGTGCCAGCAGCTTAATGGGACAGGGGTCGAACACTGAAGCTTTCTTT.

The CDR3 sequence is CASSRQTNQPQHF. The CDR3 DNA sequence: TGTGCCAGCAGTCGACAGACCAATCAGCCCCAGCATTTT. This sequence joins TRBV7-6 and TRBJ1-5; possibly TRBD1 for D (5 bases). Trimming stripped 6 bases from V and 3 bases from J, with 9 bases between. The CDR3 covers 13 residues. Germline CDR1 reads SGHVS; CDR2 reads FNYEAQ.

The chain recombines TRBV10-1 with TRBJ2-4; TRBD1 matches 11 bases. This CDR3 contains 17 residues. CDR1 is WNHNN and CDR2 is SYGVQD in the germline V gene (reference sequence). The trim removed 3 bases at V and 1 base at J, leaving 5 bases unmatched. The CDR3 sequence: CASSDGTGGLAKNIQYF. As DNA, the CDR3 is TGCGCCAGCAGTGACGGGACAGGGGGTCTGGCCAAAAACATTCAGTACTTC.

This clone turned up a few times. The chain couples TRBV5-1 to TRBJ2-2, with TRBD2 matching 10 bases. V lost 1 base and J lost 7; bases outside the gene matches: 4. CDR1 and CDR2 from the germline V gene are SGHRS and YFSETQ. The CDR3 runs to 15 residues. The CDR3 DNA reads TGCGCCAGCAGCTTGATAGCGGGAGGCAGCGGGGAGCTGTTTTTT. Protein sequence: CASSLIAGGSGELFF.

V and J are TRBV5-1 and TRBJ2-7; 7 bases match TRBD2. V was pared by 4 bases and J by 0 bases, with 10 bases of the junction left unmatched. The CDR3 is 16 amino acids. Germline V gene data show CDR1 as SGHRS and CDR2 as YFSETQ. The CDR3 sequence: CASSPGGVNYSYEQYF. The CDR3 DNA is TGCGCCAGCAGCCCGGGAGGCGTAAACTACTCCTACGAGCAGTACTTC.

The V gene is TRBV15, the J gene TRBJ2-5; no reliable D call. This CDR3 has 11 amino acids. Germline lookup yields CDR1 LNHNV and CDR2 YYDKDF (reference sequence). Trimming took off 8 bases at V and 4 bases at J, with 8 bases between the two ends. The CDR3 coding sequence is TGTGCCACCCGACTGGCAGAGACCCAGTACTTC. It codes for CATRLAETQYF.

V is TRBV4-2 and J is TRBJ2-3; 9 bases match TRBD2. The CDR3 loop spans 14 amino acids. CDR1 and CDR2 from the germline V gene are LGHNA and YNFKEQ. Trimming cost V 1 base and J 5 bases; bases outside gene matches: 1. CDR3: CASSQGTSEDTQYF. CDR3 bases: TGTGCCAGCAGCCAAGGGACTAGCGAAGATACGCAGTATTTT.

This sequence joins TRBV4-2 and TRBJ2-1; 9 bases fit TRBD2. The CDR3 runs to 15 residues. Germline lookup yields CDR1 LGHNA and CDR2 YNFKEQ. V was clipped by 3 bases and J by 9 bases; unmatched bases: 9. CDR3 DNA sequence: TGTGCCAGCAGCCAGGACTATAGCGGGAGTGGTGAGCAGTTCTTC. It translates to CASSQDYSGSGEQFF.

The CDR3 nucleotides read TGTGCCAGCAGAGGTAGCGGGGCTGCCTACAATGAGCAGTTCTTC. It is translated as CASRGSGAAYNEQFF. V usage is TRBV14 and J usage is TRBJ2-1, with TRBD2 matching 8 bases. Trimming took 6 bases from V and 2 from J; bases not matched to a gene: 6. The CDR3 has 15 residues. Germline V gene sequence: CDR1 SGHDN, CDR2 FVKESK.

The chain joins TRBV6-5 to TRBJ1-5, with 9 bases fitting TRBD1. The CDR3 contains 15 residues. Germline assignment: CDR1 MNHEY and CDR2 SVGAGI. With V trimmed by 6 bases and J by 8 bases, 11 bases remained unmatched. The CDR3 loop reads CASSATGGAGKPQHF. The CDR3 coding sequence is TGTGCCAGCAGCGCTACAGGGGGCGCGGGAAAGCCCCAGCATTTT.

The chain combines TRBV28 with TRBJ2-5; 9 nucleotides agree with TRBD2. J lost 2 bases, V lost 3 bases, and 4 bases had no gene match. Germline assignment: CDR1 MDHEN and CDR2 SYDVKM. The CDR3 has 15 residues. CDR3 nucleotide sequence: TGTGCCAGCAGTTTTCGGCTAGCGGGACAAGAGACCCAGTACTTC. It is translated as CASSFRLAGQETQYF.

The rearrangement joins TRBV5-1 to TRBJ2-1; TRBD2 matches 12 bases. This CDR3 spans 15 amino acids. Germline-derived CDR1 and CDR2 are SGHRS and YFSETQ. V was pared by 6 bases and J by 4 bases, with 5 bases of the junction left unmatched. This chain's CDR3 is CASKTGTSGYNEQFF. The CDR3 DNA follows: TGCGCCAGCAAAACCGGGACTAGCGGGTACAATGAGCAGTTCTTC.

The CDR3, as DNA: TGTGCCAGCAGCTTCACAGGGAACACTGGGGCCAACGTCCTGACTTTC. Encoded protein: CASSFTGNTGANVLTF. V and J are TRBV7-3 and TRBJ2-6, with D perhaps TRBD1 (6 bases). CDR1 and CDR2 (germline): SGHTA, FQGTGA. V gave up 3 bases and J gave up 2 bases, with 11 bases separating them. The CDR3 is made up of 16 amino acids.

The chain couples TRBV20-1 to TRBJ2-3; D remains unclear. V lost 6 bases and J 6 bases, leaving 7 bases between the germline ends. CDR3 size: 10 residues. CDR1 DFQATT and CDR2 SNEGSKA come from the germline V gene (reference sequence). For the CDR3, the DNA is TGCAGTGCGCGTTGGGATACGCAGTATTTT. It is translated as CSARWDTQYF.

This clone was picked up a small number of times. The V gene is TRBV27, the J gene TRBJ1-2; a possible D gene is TRBD1 (6 bases). The V gene's germline CDR1 is MNHEY and CDR2 SMNVEV (reference sequence). The CDR3 extends over 17 amino acids. Trimming took 3 bases from V and 8 from J, leaving 25 bases between them. CDR3 in DNA: TGTGCCAGCAGTTTGGTCCGCCTAGGACAGATCCACCAAGGCTACACCTTC. Translating it yields CASSLVRLGQIHQGYTF.

The rearrangement uses TRBV30 and TRBJ2-7; no clear D. The CDR3 runs 12 residues. The V and J ends lost 3 bases and 0 bases respectively, with 6 bases between them. Germline lookup yields CDR1 GTSNPN and CDR2 SVGIG (reference sequence). The CDR3: CAWRTYSYEQYF. DNA for the CDR3: TGTGCCTGGAGGACTTACTCCTACGAGCAGTACTTC.

The chain combines TRBV11-2 with TRBJ2-7, with D perhaps matching TRBD1 (5 bases). CDR1 is SGHAT, CDR2 FQNNGV, per germline. Trimming cost V 4 bases and J 6 bases, with 22 bases left between them. The CDR3 contains 16 residues. The CDR3 bases are TGTGCCAGCAGCTCGAACAAGGCCAGGGCATTTCGCGAGCAGTACTTC. Translating gives CASSSNKARAFREQYF. The whole variable domain, remainder taken from reference TRBV11-2 and TRBJ2-7, is EAGVAQSPRYKIIEKRQSVAFWCNPISGHATLYWYQQILGQGPKLLIQFQNNGVVDDSQLPKDRFSAERLKGVDSTLKIQPAKLEDSAVYLCASSSNKARAFREQYFGPGTRLTVT.